This T cell receptor (beta chain) appears in the sequencing data of a study of shared clonotypes between healthy human individuals. Study-level results: Naive CD4 clonotypes overlapped across a handful of donors at roughly 5.1%.

V trimming: 4 bases; J trimming: 7 bases; junction bases outside the gene matches: 8. Per germline, CDR1 MNHEY and CDR2 SVGAGI. The CDR3 extends over 15 amino acids. Terminally differentiated effector memory CD45RA+ cells were excluded from the naive CD8 cells, which were CD45RO-negative and positively selected for CCR7. This clone was found once. Its antigen is not identified. This table comes from immunoSEQ multiplex PCR, and its TCRdb copy is limited to in-frame clones, with some not included. The sample has about 2.2 million clones; approximately 92% are singletons. This sequence originates from a man between 18 and 29 years old in good health. Some clones in this sample may be carry-over from other donors' samples. The J gene is TRBJ2-3, the V gene TRBV6-5, with 10 bases that match TRBD1. Sequencing input: naive CD8+ T cells from PBMCs. The CDR3 loop reads CASSWSGTGAYTQYF. As DNA, the CDR3 is TGTGCCAGCAGTTGGAGCGGGACAGGGGCTTATACGCAGTATTTT.